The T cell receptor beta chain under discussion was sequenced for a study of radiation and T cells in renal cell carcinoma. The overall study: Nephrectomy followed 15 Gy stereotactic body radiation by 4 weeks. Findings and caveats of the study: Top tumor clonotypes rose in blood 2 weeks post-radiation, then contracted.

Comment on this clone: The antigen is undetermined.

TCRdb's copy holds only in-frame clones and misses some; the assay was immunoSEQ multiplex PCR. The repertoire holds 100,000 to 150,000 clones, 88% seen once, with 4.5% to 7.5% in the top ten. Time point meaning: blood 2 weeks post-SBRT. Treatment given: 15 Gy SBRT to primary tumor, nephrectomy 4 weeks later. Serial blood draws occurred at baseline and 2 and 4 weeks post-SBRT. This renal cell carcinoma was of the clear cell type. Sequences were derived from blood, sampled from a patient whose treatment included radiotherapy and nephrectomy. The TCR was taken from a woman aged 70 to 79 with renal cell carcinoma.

The CDR3 DNA sequence: TGTGCCAGCAGTTACCGGCGATTAAATGAGCAGTTCTTC. Protein sequence: CASSYRRLNEQFF. J is TRBJ2-1 and V is TRBV6-5; D is uncertain. V shed 2 bases and J shed 7 bases, with 9 bases lying between them. Germline values: CDR1 MNHEY, CDR2 SVGAGI. The CDR3 is 13 residues long.